In this sample, the clone carrying this TCR beta chain turned up once. The germline V gene has CDR1 MGHRA and CDR2 YSYEKL. Trimming removed 4 bases from V and 2 bases from J; junction bases left unmatched: 8. This CDR3 contains 15 residues. The record originates from a study of OX40 agonist ivuxolimab in advanced cancers. The assay was immunoSEQ multiplex PCR, and TCRdb's table has in-frame clones only and misses some. The sample carries 15,000 to 20,000 clones, roughly 84% recorded once. The chain is built from TRBV4-1 and TRBJ2-7; 7 bases are a match to TRBD1. This TCR was sampled from an adult with an advanced solid tumor such as melanoma, head and neck, liver or kidney cancer. Specimen: CD4+ or CD8+ T cells sorted from blood, collected in a trial of the OX40 agonist ivuxolimab. CDR3 sequence (DNA): TGCGCCAGCAGCCTCCAGGGGGAAGGGGCCTACGAGCAGTACTTC. This sequence encodes CASSLQGEGAYEQYF.